This T cell receptor beta chain was sequenced for a study of blood T cells in healthy people across ages. The CDR3 is 15 amino acids. Germline CDR1 SGHTA, CDR2 FQGNSA. The V gene lost 1 base and the J gene lost 7 bases, with 16 bases spanning the gap. Next came a second PCR, run for 7 to 11 cycles, which used a sample-barcoded 5' primer along with a J-beta primer mix. TCRdb redid the calling of the 5' RACE reads with MiXCR, one entry per CDR3 protein. The sample contains roughly 500,000 distinct CDR3 sequences, roughly 29% of which appear only once. The J gene is TRBJ1-2, the V gene TRBV7-2; D remains unclear. This receptor was obtained from a woman between 70 and 85 years old in good health. Sequenced input: blood. CDR3 DNA sequence: TGTGCCAGCAGCTTAGAATCGTCCCCGGGCCCTGGCTACACCTTC. Translation gives CASSLESSPGPGYTF.